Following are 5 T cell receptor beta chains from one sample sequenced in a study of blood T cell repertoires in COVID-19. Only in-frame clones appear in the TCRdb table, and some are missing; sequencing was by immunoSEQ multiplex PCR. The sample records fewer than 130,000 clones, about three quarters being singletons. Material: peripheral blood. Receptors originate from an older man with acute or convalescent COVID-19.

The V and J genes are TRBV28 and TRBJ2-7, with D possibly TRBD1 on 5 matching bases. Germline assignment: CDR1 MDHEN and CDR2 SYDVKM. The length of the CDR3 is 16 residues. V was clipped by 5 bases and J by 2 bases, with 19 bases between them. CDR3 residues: CASSPLTLQGPYEQYF. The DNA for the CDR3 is TGTGCCAGCAGTCCCCTCACCCTCCAGGGCCCCTACGAGCAGTACTTC.

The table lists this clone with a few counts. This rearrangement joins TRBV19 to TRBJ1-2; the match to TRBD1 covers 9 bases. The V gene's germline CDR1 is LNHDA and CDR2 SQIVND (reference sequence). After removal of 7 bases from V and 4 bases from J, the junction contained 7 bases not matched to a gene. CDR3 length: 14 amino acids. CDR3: CASNSGQGIYGYTF. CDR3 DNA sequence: TGTGCCAGTAACTCTGGACAGGGGATCTATGGCTACACCTTC. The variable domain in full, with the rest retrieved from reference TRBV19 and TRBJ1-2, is DGGITQSPKYLFRKEGQNVTLSCEQNLNHDAMYWYRQDPGQGLRLIYYSQIVNDFQKGDIAEGYSVSREKKESFPLTVTSAQKNPTAFYLCASNSGQGIYGYTFGSGTRLTVV.

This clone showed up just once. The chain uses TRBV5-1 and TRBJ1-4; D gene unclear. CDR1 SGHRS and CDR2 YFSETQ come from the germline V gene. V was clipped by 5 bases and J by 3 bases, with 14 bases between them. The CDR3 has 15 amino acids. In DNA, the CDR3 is TGCGCCAGCAGGCCAACGGGAATATCTAATGAAAAACTGTTTTTT. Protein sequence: CASRPTGISNEKLFF.

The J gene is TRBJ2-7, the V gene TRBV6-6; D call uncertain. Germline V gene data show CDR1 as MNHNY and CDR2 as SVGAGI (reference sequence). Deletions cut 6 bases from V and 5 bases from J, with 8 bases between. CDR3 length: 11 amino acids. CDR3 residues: CASRVSDEQYF. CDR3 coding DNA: TGTGCCAGCAGGGTATCGGACGAGCAGTACTTC.

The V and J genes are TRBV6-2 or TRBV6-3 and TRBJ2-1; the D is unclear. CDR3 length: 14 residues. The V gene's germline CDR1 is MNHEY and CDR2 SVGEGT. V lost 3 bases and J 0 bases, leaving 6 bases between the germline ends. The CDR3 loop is CASSYPSSYNEQFF. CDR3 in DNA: TGTGCCAGCAGTTATCCCAGCTCCTACAATGAGCAGTTCTTC.